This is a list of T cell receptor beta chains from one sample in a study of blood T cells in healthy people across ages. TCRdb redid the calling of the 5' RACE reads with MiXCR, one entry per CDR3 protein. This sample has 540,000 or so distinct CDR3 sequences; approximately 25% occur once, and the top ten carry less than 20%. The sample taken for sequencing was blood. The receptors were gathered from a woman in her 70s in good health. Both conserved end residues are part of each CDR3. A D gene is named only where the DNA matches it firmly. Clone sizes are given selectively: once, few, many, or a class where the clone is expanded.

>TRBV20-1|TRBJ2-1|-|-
CSAPNEYNEQFF
TGCAGTGCTCCCAACGAATACAATGAGCAGTTCTTC
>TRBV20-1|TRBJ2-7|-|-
CSARDGGVSYEQYF
TGCAGTGCTAGAGATGGGGGCGTCTCCTACGAGCAGTACTTC
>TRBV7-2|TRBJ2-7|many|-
CASSLGSIYEQYF
TGTGCCAGCAGCTTGGGGTCGATCTACGAGCAGTACTTC
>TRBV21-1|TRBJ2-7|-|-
CAPQEWDSYEQYF
TGTGCCCCCCAGGAATGGGACAGCTACGAGCAGTACTTC
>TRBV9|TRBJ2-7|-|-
CASSVEAFPGDYEQYF
TGTGCCAGCAGCGTAGAGGCATTCCCAGGAGACTACGAGCAGTACTTC
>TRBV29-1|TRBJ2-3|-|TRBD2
CSVAAGVTDTQYF
TGCAGCGTGGCCGCGGGGGTCACAGATACGCAGTATTTT
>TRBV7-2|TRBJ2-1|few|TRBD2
CASSRGTSGGAGEQFF
TGTGCCAGCAGCCGCGGGACTAGCGGGGGGGCCGGTGAGCAGTTCTTC
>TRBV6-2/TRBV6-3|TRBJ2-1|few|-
CASRRTVGEQFF
TGTGCCAGCAGAAGGACTGTGGGTGAGCAGTTCTTC
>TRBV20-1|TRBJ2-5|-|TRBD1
CSARKAVDRGETQYF
TGCAGTGCTAGAAAAGCCGTGGACAGGGGAGAGACCCAGTACTTC
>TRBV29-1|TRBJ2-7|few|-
CSVDMGGNEQYF
TGCAGCGTTGACATGGGGGGCAACGAGCAGTACTTC
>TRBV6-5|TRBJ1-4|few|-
CASRRDGGNEKLFF
TGTGCCAGCAGGAGGGACGGGGGTAATGAAAAACTGTTTTTT
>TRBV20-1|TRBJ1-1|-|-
CSAPRNTEAFF
TGCAGTGCTCCCCGGAACACTGAAGCTTTCTTT
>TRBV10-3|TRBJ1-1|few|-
CAIGKGWPEAFF
TGTGCCATCGGGAAGGGGTGGCCTGAAGCTTTCTTT
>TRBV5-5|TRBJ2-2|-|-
CASSLGAELFF
TGTGCCAGCAGCTTGGGAGCGGAGCTGTTTTTT
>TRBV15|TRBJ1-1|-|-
CATSRDDLNTEAFF
TGTGCCACCAGCAGAGATGACCTAAACACTGAAGCTTTCTTT
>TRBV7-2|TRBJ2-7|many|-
CASRGIQPSEQYF
TGTGCCAGTCGGGGGATACAGCCCTCCGAGCAGTACTTC
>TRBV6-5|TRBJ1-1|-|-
CVSRKGGVAFF
TGTGTCAGCAGAAAAGGAGGTGTAGCTTTCTTT
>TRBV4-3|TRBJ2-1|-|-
CASSQDVYGTGFYNEQFF
TGCGCCAGCAGCCAAGATGTATATGGGACGGGATTCTACAATGAGCAGTTCTTC
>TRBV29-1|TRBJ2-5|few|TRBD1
CSAAGGQETQYF
TGCAGCGCCGCAGGGGGTCAAGAGACCCAGTACTTC
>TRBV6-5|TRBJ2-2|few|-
CASWAGSNTGELFF
TGTGCCAGCTGGGCGGGGTCGAACACCGGGGAGCTGTTTTTT
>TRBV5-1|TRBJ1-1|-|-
CASSGHRADDLLSF
TGCGCCAGCAGCGGGCACCGGGCCGACGATCTGCTTTCTTTT
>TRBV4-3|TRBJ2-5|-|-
CASSQGSLYQETQYF
TGCGCCAGCAGCCAAGGTTCCCTTTACCAAGAGACCCAGTACTTC
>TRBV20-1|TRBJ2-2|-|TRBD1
CSAPGEGDRGFGTGELFF
TGCAGTGCTCCCGGAGAAGGCGACAGGGGGTTTGGCACCGGGGAGCTGTTTTTT
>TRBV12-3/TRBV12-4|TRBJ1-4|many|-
CASSLRQSEGKLFF
TGTGCCAGCAGTTTAAGGCAGTCTGAGGGAAAACTGTTTTTT
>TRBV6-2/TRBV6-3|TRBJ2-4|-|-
CASSYGGNSVAKNIQYF
TGTGCCAGCAGTTATGGCGGGAACAGCGTAGCCAAAAACATTCAGTACTTC
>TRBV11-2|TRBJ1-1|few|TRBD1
CASSLQSTGMNTEAFF
TGTGCCAGCAGCTTACAGTCGACAGGGATGAACACTGAAGCTTTCTTT
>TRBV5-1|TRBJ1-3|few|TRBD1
CASSSGQGGNTIYF
TGCGCCAGCAGCTCGGGACAGGGCGGAAACACCATATATTTT
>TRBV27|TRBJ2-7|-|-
CASTPGMGYEQYF
TGTGCCAGCACACCAGGGATGGGCTACGAGCAGTACTTC
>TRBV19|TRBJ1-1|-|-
CASSIDWTAWEAFF
TGTGCCAGTAGTATAGATTGGACAGCATGGGAAGCTTTCTTT